This TCR beta chain was captured by sequencing in a study of identifying expanded T cells in peripheral blood. Collection occurred without any documented infections or immune events in donors. The CDR3 length is 15 residues. V gave up 3 bases and J gave up 5 bases, with 15 bases separating them. CDR1 is SGHAT and CDR2 is FQNNGV in the germline V gene. Clones were sequenced by immunoSEQ multiplex PCR, and TCRdb holds only the in-frame ones, with some missing. The profile shows 100,000 to 150,000 clones, about 88% of them singletons. The chain links TRBV11-2 to TRBJ2-3, with D possibly being TRBD1 (5 bases). The sequence derives from a person aged 18-70 years in good health. Sequenced: blood. The CDR3 nucleotides read TGTGCCAGCAGCTTGTCAGGGTCGAGAGTAGATACGCAGTATTTT. This sequence encodes CASSLSGSRVDTQYF.